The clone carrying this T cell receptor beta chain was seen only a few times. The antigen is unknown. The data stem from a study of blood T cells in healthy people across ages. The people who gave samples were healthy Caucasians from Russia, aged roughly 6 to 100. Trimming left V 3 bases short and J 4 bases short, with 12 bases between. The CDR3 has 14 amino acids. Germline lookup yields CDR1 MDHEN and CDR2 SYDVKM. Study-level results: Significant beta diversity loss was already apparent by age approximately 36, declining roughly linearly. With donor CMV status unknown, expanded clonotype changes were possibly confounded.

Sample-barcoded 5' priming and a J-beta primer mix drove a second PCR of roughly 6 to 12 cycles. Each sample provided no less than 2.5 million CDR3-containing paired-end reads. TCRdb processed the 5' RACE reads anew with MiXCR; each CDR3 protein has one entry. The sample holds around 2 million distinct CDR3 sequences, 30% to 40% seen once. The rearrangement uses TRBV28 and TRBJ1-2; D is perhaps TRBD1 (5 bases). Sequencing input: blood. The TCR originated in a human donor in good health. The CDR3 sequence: CASSFSGLRYGYTF. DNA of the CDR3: TGTGCCAGCAGTTTCTCAGGGCTCCGCTATGGCTACACCTTC.